Only a few counts were recorded for the clone carrying this T cell receptor beta chain. These data come from a study of regulatory T cells in long-lasting Graves disease. The time point: newly diagnosed GD, antithyroid drugs for less than 3 months. Following extraction of RNA from PBMCs, that RNA was used to make the TCR library. J gave up 0 bases and V 4 bases, and 10 bases lay outside the gene matches. The CDR3 is 18 residues long. Germline V gives CDR1 SGHRS, CDR2 YFSETQ. Relying on iRepertoire HTBI primers and Arm-PCR of CDR3 regions, the team built TCR beta libraries. Methods used by the authors: The study identified 55 to 80 TRBV and 13 to 15 TRBJ segments across samples. TCRdb re-derived calls from the multiplex PCR reads in MiXCR, one entry per CDR3 protein. These V and J calls rely on TCRdb rather than the paper's analysis. This table holds 350,000 to 450,000 distinct CDR3 sequences, under 15% found once.

This sample was shared with a second study, whose subject was T cells in Graves' hyperthyroidism and ophthalmopathy.

This receptor was taken from a woman aged 25-40 years with Graves disease. This rearrangement joins TRBV5-1 to TRBJ2-1; TRBD1 matches 10 bases. The sequenced sample was peripheral blood mononuclear cells (PBMCs), obtained at new diagnosis, from a patient treated with antithyroid drugs. In DNA, the CDR3 is TGCGCCAGCAGCCCGGGACAGGGGCGTCGCGGCTCCTACAATGAGCAGTTCTTC. Its translation: CASSPGQGRRGSYNEQFF.